One and the same sample provided the 22 T cell receptor beta chains below, sequenced in a study of shared clonotypes between healthy human individuals. Using immunoSEQ multiplex PCR, the repertoire was profiled, and TCRdb retains in-frame clones only, with some absent. The repertoire holds around 1.4 million clones, just under 99% seen once, with about 0.34% in the top ten. Sequencing was performed on naive CD4+ T cells sorted from blood. Subset reported: CD45RA+ positively selected. These receptors came from a man aged 30-40 years in good health.

This chain connects TRBV21-1 to TRBJ2-2; the D call in the table, TRBD2, was not verified against the DNA. TRBV21-1 is a pseudogene. This CDR3 has 13 residues. CDR3 in amino acids: CASSKVGGGELFF. In DNA form, the CDR3 reads TGTGCCAGCAGCAAAGTGGGCGGGGGTGAGCTGTTTTTT.

The chain links TRBV29-1 to TRBJ1-4; TRBD1 matches at 10 bases. The CDR3 has 13 residues. The germline V gene has CDR1 SQVTM and CDR2 ANQGSEA. J was trimmed by 8 bases and V by 6 bases; bases with no gene match: 6. The CDR3, as DNA: TGCAGCGTAGGACAGGGGGTCAGGGAAAAACTGTTTTTT. Amino acids: CSVGQGVREKLFF. The full variable domain, rest sourced from reference TRBV29-1 and TRBJ1-4, is SAVISQKPSRDICQRGTSLTIQCQVDSQVTMMFWYRQQPGQSLTLIATANQGSEATYESGFVIDKFPISRPNLTFSTLTVSNMSPEDSSIYLCSVGQGVREKLFFGSGTQLSVL.

The J gene is TRBJ2-5, the V gene TRBV19; D possibly corresponds to TRBD1 (5 bases). The CDR3 covers 14 residues. Looked up from germline, CDR1 is LNHDA and CDR2 is SQIVND (reference sequence). Trimming pared 10 bases from V and 2 bases from J, leaving 17 bases between. As DNA, the CDR3 is TGTGCCACAAGACAGATCGCATCGCAAGAGACCCAGTACTTC. This encodes CATRQIASQETQYF.

The V call is TRBV5-1, the J call TRBJ2-2; 9 bases are shared with TRBD2. With 0 bases clipped from V and 5 bases from J, the junction kept 5 bases outside the gene matches. Germline-derived CDR1 and CDR2 are SGHRS and YFSETQ. The CDR3 totals 16 residues. The CDR3: CASSLVAGALTGELFF. DNA for the CDR3: TGCGCCAGCAGCTTGGTAGCGGGAGCTCTTACCGGGGAGCTGTTTTTT.

The genes are TRBV19 and TRBJ2-1, with TRBD2 matching 7 bases. After removal of 10 bases from V and 10 bases from J, the junction contained 19 bases not matched to a gene. CDR1 and CDR2 from the germline V gene are LNHDA and SQIVND (reference sequence). The CDR3 extends over 15 amino acids. CDR3 sequence: CATKGSGRILREQFF. The CDR3 region has the DNA TGTGCCACCAAAGGATCCGGGAGGATTCTTCGAGAGCAGTTCTTC. Drawing the rest from reference TRBV19 and TRBJ2-1, the complete variable domain is DGGITQSPKYLFRKEGQNVTLSCEQNLNHDAMYWYRQDPGQGLRLIYYSQIVNDFQKGDIAEGYSVSREKKESFPLTVTSAQKNPTAFYLCATKGSGRILREQFFGPGTRLTVL.

The V and J genes are TRBV5-5 and TRBJ1-5; D is unclear. The V end was cut by 4 bases, the J end by 9 bases, with 20 bases between. The CDR3 is 15 residues long. The germline V gene encodes CDR1 SGHKS and CDR2 YYEKEE (reference sequence). CDR3 bases: TGTGCCAGCAGCCCCGGGCCGGATACCCTGCGGCCCCAGCATTTT. It encodes CASSPGPDTLRPQHF. The whole variable domain, filled in from reference TRBV5-5 and TRBJ1-5, reads DAGVTQSPTHLIKTRGQQVTLRCSPISGHKSVSWYQQVLGQGPQFIFQYYEKEERGRGNFPDRFSARQFPNYSSELNVNALLLGDSALYLCASSPGPDTLRPQHFGDGTRLSIL.

The chain links TRBV4-3 to TRBJ2-5; 9 positions match TRBD2. The J segment lost 4 bases and the V segment lost 4 bases, leaving 10 bases of the junction unmatched. The CDR3 runs 16 residues. Germline CDR1 and CDR2: LGHNA and YSLEER. The chain's CDR3 is CASSPNGGRAVETQYF. The DNA of the CDR3 is TGCGCCAGCAGCCCTAACGGCGGGAGGGCGGTAGAGACCCAGTACTTC.

The chain employs TRBV2 and TRBJ2-1; D assignment may be TRBD1 or TRBD2 (5 bases each). CDR1 SNHLY and CDR2 FYNNEI come from the germline V gene. This CDR3 contains 15 residues. Deletions cut 5 bases from V and 8 bases from J, with 19 bases between. The CDR3 bases are TGTGCCAGCAGTCGTCTAACGGGACCTAACGATGAGCAGTTCTTC. Translation gives CASSRLTGPNDEQFF.

With respect to this clone: Other nucleotide sequences in the sample specify the same CDR3. The CDR3 here is CASSPGTASYEQYF. DNA for the CDR3: TGTGCCAGCTCACCAGGGACGGCGAGCTACGAGCAGTACTTC. The rearrangement joins TRBV18 to TRBJ2-7; either TRBD1 or TRBD2 may supply D (5 bases each). There are 14 residues in the CDR3. Looked up from germline, CDR1 is KGHSH and CDR2 is LQKENI. The V end lost 2 bases, the J end lost 3 bases, and 11 bases lay between the germline ends.

The chain uses TRBV7-9 and TRBJ2-5; D possibly corresponds to TRBD1 (5 bases). The CDR3 length is 14 residues. Trimming shortened V by 7 bases and J by 1 base, and 13 bases separated the two germline ends. CDR1 and CDR2 (germline): SEHNR, FQNEAQ (reference sequence). The CDR3 bases are TGTGCCAGCACGGACAAGGGTTCCCAAGAGACCCAGTACTTC. Translation: CASTDKGSQETQYF.

The chain is built from TRBV10-3 and TRBJ1-2; TRBD1 matches at 11 bases. This CDR3 has 15 residues. Germline V lookup: CDR1 ENHRY, CDR2 SYGVKD. The junction had 9 bases not matched to a gene; V was cut back by 6 bases and J by 6 bases. This CDR3 is CAISDRGQGDDGYTF. The CDR3 DNA is TGTGCCATCAGCGACAGGGGACAGGGGGATGATGGCTACACCTTC.

This rearrangement joins TRBV7-8 to TRBJ2-1, with TRBD2 as a possible D gene (6 bases). Germline values: CDR1 SGHVS, CDR2 FQNEAQ. CDR3 length equals 15 residues. V was trimmed by 5 bases and J by 4 bases, leaving 15 bases between them. The CDR3 loop is CASSHYREQYNEQFF. The CDR3, as DNA: TGTGCCAGCAGCCACTATCGGGAGCAATACAATGAGCAGTTCTTC.

V and J are TRBV4-1 and TRBJ1-3, with 8 nucleotides matching TRBD1. The junction had 9 bases not matched to a gene; V was cut back by 0 bases and J by 8 bases. Germline loops: CDR1 MGHRA, CDR2 YSYEKL. The CDR3 runs to 16 residues. The CDR3 DNA sequence: TGCGCCAGCAGCCAAGATTCCGGACAGGGTTGGGACACCATATATTTT. This encodes CASSQDSGQGWDTIYF.

This chain connects TRBV7-9 to TRBJ1-4; 7 positions match TRBD1. There are 17 residues in the CDR3. V lost 5 bases, J lost 4 bases, and 13 bases stayed unmatched. From germline, CDR1 is SEHNR and CDR2 FQNEAQ (reference sequence). CDR3 residues: CASSPTGSSPGNEKLFF. The DNA for the CDR3 is TGTGCCAGCAGCCCGACAGGGAGTTCGCCGGGTAATGAAAAACTGTTTTTT. The full variable domain, in which reference TRBV7-9 and TRBJ1-4 provide the parts outside the CDR3, is DTGVSQNPRHKITKRGQNVTFRCDPISEHNRLYWYRQTLGQGPEFLTYFQNEAQLEKSRLLSDRFSAERPKGSFSTLEIQRTEQGDSAMYLCASSPTGSSPGNEKLFFGSGTQLSVL.

The chain links TRBV6-5 to TRBJ1-2, with D uncertain. Germline CDR1 reads MNHEY; CDR2 reads SVGAGI. This CDR3 comprises 11 residues. V shed 4 bases and J shed 4 bases, with 4 bases lying between them. CDR3 loop: CASSWGYGYTF. CDR3 nucleotide sequence: TGTGCCAGCAGTTGGGGCTATGGCTACACCTTC.

J is TRBJ2-3 and V is TRBV28; D is undetermined. CDR1 and CDR2 (germline): MDHEN, SYDVKM. The CDR3 spans 14 residues. The V end lost 6 bases, the J end lost 3 bases, and 13 bases lay between the germline ends. The CDR3 bases are TGTGCCAGCAGCCATCGCATCGGGACAGATACGCAGTATTTT. Its translation: CASSHRIGTDTQYF.

Concerning this clone: Other DNA sequences of this sample code for an identical CDR3. This chain links TRBV5-1 with TRBJ2-2; 7 bases fit TRBD1. Trimming at V came to 5 bases and at J to 1 base, leaving 2 bases not matched to a gene. CDR1 and CDR2 from the germline V gene are SGHRS and YFSETQ. This CDR3 has 14 amino acids. CDR3 loop: CASSWTGNTGELFF. In nucleotides, the CDR3 is TGCGCCAGCAGTTGGACAGGGAACACCGGGGAGCTGTTTTTT.

The rearrangement links TRBV9 to TRBJ1-5; D gene unclear. The CDR3 has 15 residues. CDR1 is SGDLS and CDR2 is YYNGEE in the germline V gene. The ends were cut back, 1 base at V and 6 bases at J, with 14 bases in the middle. This CDR3 reads CASSVRPDSGQPQHF. CDR3 nucleotide sequence: TGTGCCAGCAGCGTAAGGCCAGACTCGGGTCAGCCCCAGCATTTT.

A remark on this clone: Other DNA sequences from this sample encode an identical CDR3 as well. The chain carries TRBV5-4 and TRBJ2-1; 8 nucleotides match TRBD2. Per the germline V gene, CDR1 is SGHNT and CDR2 is YYREEE (reference sequence). The CDR3 sequence is 15 residues long. V gave up 4 bases and J gave up 1 base; unmatched junction bases: 4. CDR3 sequence reads: CASSLSGSSYNEQFF. CDR3 in DNA: TGTGCCAGCAGCCTAAGCGGGAGTTCCTACAATGAGCAGTTCTTC.

This clone was picked up one time. The sample holds other DNA sequences that translate to the same CDR3. V and J are TRBV5-6 and TRBJ2-1, with 11 positions matching TRBD2. J lost 4 bases, V lost 4 bases, and 4 bases had no gene match. CDR3 length: 15 amino acids. Germline CDR1 SGHDT, CDR2 YYEEEE. CDR3 amino acids: CASSLTSGSYNEQFF. Written as DNA, the CDR3 is TGTGCCAGCAGCCTAACTAGCGGGAGTTACAATGAGCAGTTCTTC.

The chain recombines TRBV5-1 with TRBJ2-1; 7 bases map to TRBD2. V shed 0 bases, J shed 13 bases, and the junction held 16 bases outside the gene matches. CDR3 length: 16 amino acids. Germline CDR1 is SGHRS and CDR2 is YFSETQ. The CDR3, as DNA: TGCGCCAGCAGCTTGGAAGTAATCTCGAGGGAGGGCCTTCAGTTCTTC. Translation: CASSLEVISREGLQFF.

This rearrangement joins TRBV5-1 to TRBJ2-1, with TRBD2 matching over 10 bases. Germline V gene data show CDR1 as SGHRS and CDR2 as YFSETQ. CDR3 length: 17 residues. V was clipped by 4 bases and J by 0 bases; unmatched bases: 7. CDR3 in DNA: TGCGCCAGCAGCGAGAACCTAGCGGGAGCCTCCTACAATGAGCAGTTCTTC. Translated: CASSENLAGASYNEQFF.